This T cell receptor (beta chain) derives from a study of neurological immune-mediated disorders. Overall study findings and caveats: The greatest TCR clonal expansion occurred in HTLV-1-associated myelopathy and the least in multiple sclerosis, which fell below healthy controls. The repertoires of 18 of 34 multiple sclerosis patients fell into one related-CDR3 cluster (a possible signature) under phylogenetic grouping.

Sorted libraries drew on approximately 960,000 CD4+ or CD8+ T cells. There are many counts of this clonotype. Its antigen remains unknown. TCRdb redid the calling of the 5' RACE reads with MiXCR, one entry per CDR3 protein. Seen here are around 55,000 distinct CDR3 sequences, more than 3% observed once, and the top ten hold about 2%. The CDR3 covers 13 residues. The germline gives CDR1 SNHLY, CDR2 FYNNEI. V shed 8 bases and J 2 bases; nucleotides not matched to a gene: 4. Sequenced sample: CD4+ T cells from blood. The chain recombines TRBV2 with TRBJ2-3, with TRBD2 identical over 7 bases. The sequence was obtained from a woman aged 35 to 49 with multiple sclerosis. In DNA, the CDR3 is TGTGCCAGCGCGGGGGACCTCACAGATACGCAGTATTTT. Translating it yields CASAGDLTDTQYF.